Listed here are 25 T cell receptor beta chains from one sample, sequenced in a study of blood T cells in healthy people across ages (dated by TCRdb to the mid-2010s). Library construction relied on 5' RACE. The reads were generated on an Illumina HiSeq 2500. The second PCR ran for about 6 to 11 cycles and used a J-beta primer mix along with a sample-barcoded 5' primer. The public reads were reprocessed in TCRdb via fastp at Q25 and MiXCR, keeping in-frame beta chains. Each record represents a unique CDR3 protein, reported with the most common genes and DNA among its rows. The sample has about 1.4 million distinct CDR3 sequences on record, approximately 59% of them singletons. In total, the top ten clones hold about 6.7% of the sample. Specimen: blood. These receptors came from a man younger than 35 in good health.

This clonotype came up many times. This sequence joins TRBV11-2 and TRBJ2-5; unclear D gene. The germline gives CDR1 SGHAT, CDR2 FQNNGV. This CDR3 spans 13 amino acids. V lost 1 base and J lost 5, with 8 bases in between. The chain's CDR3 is CASSLVGRETQYF. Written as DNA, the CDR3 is TGTGCCAGCAGCTTAGTTGGTAGGGAGACCCAGTACTTC.

The CDR3: CASSESGVANYGYTF. In DNA form, the CDR3 reads TGTGCCAGCAGTGAATCAGGGGTGGCTAACTATGGCTACACCTTC. This chain uses TRBV25-1 with TRBJ1-2; D is possibly TRBD1 (6 bases). V was cut by 1 base and J by 0 bases, with 9 bases left in between. The CDR3 consists of 15 residues. Germline V lookup: CDR1 MGHDK, CDR2 SYGVNS.

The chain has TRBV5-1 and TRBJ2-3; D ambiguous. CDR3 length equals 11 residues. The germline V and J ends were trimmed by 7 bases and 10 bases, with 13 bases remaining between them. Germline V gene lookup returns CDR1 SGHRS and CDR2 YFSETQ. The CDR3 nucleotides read TGCGCCAGCGGAATCGGGTGCGCGCAGTATTTT. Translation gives CASGIGCAQYF. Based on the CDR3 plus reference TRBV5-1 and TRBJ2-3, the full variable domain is KAGVTQTPRYLIKTRGQQVTLSCSPISGHRSVSWYQQTPGQGLQFLFEYFSETQRNKGNFPGRFSGRQFSNSRSEMNVSTLELGDSALYLCASGIGCAQYFGPGTRLTVL.

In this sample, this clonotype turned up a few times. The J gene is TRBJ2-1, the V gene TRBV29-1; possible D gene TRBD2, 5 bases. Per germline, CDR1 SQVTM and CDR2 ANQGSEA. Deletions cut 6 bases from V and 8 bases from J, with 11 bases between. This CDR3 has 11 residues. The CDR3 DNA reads TGCAGCGTAGCCGGGATCGATGAGCAGTTCTTC. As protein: CSVAGIDEQFF.

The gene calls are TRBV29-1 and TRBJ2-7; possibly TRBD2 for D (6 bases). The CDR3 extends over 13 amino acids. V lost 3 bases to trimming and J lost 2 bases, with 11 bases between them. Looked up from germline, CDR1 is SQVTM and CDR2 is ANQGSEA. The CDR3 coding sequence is TGCAGCGTTGATGATGGAGGGACCTACGAGCAGTACTTC. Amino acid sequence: CSVDDGGTYEQYF.

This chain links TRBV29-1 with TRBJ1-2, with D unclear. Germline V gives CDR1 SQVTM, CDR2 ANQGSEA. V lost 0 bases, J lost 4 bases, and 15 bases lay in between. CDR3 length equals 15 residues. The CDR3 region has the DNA TGCAGCGTTGAAGACCCTAGGGCAGGCTTCTATGGCTACACCTTC. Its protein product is CSVEDPRAGFYGYTF.

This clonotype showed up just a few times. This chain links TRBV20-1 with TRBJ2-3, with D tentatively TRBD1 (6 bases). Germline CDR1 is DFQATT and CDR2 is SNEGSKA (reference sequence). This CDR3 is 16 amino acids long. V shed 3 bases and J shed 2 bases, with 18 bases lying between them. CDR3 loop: CSARPRIRGYTDTQYF. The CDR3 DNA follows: TGCAGTGCTAGGCCTCGGATAAGGGGGTACACAGATACGCAGTATTTT.

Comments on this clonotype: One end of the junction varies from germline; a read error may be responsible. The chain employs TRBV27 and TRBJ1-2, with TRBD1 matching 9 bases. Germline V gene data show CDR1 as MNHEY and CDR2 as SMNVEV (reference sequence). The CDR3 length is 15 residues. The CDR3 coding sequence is TGCACCAGCAGTGTCGACAGGGGGAGGCTCTATGGCTACACCTTC. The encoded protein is CTSSVDRGRLYGYTF.

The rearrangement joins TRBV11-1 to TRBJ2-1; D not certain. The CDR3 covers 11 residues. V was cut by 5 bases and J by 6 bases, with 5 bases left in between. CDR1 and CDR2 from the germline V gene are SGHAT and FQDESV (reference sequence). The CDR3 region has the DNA TGTGCCAGCAGCAGAATCAATGAGCAGTTCTTC. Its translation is CASSRINEQFF.

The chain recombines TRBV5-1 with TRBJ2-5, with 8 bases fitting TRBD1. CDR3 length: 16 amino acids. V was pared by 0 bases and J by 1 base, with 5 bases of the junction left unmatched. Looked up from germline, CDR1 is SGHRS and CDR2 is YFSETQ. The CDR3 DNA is TGCGCCAGCAGCTTGGGCAGGACAGGGCTCCAAGAGACCCAGTACTTC. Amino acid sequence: CASSLGRTGLQETQYF.

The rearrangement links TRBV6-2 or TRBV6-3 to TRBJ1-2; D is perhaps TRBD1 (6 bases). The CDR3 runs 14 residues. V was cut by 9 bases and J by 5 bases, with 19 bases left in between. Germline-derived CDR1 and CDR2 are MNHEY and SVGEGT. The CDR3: CASLDGGAKYGYTF. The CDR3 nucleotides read TGTGCCAGTCTAGACGGGGGCGCGAAGTATGGCTACACCTTC.

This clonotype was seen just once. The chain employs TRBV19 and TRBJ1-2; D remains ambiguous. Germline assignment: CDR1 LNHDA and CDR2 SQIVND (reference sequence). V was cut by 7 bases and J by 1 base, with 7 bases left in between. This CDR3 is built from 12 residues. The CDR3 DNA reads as TGTGCCAGTATCGGTCTTAACTATGGCTACACCTTC. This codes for CASIGLNYGYTF.

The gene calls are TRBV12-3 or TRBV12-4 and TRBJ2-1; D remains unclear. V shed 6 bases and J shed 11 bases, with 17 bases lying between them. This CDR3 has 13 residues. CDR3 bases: TGTGCCAGCAGCTCACAAGGACCGATTCAGCAGTTCTTC. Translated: CASSSQGPIQQFF.

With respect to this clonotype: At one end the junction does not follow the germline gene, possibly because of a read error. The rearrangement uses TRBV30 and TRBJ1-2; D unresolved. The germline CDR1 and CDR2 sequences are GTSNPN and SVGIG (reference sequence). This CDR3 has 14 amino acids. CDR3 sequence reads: CARSVGGEGIGYTF. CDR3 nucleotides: TGTGCCCGGAGTGTAGGCGGGGAGGGCATTGGCTACACCTTC.

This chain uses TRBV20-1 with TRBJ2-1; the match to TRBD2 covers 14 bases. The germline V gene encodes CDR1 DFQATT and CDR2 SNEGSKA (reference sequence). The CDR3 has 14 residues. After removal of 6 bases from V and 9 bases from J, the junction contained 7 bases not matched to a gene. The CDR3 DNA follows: TGCAGTGCCGCGGGACTAGCGGGAGAGAGTGAGCAGTTCTTC. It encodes CSAAGLAGESEQFF.

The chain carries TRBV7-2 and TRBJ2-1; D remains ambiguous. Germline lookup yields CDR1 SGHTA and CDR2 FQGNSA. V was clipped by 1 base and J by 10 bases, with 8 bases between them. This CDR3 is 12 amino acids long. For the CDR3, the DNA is TGTGCCAGCAGCTTAGTTACCGAGGAGCAGTTCTTC. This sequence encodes CASSLVTEEQFF.

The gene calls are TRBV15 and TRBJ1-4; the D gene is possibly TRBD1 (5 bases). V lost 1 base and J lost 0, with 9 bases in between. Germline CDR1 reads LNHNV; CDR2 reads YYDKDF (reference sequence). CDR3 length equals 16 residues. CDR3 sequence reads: CATSRGAGPTNEKLFF. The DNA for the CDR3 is TGTGCCACCAGCAGAGGGGCAGGGCCAACTAATGAAAAACTGTTTTTT.

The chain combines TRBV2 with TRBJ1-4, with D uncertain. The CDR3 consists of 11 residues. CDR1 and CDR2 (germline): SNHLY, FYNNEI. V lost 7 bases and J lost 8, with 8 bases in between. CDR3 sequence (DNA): TGTGCCAGCATGGATGGGGAAAAACTGTTTTTT. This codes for CASMDGEKLFF. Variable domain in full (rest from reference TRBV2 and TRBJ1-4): EPEVTQTPSHQVTQMGQEVILRCVPISNHLYFYWYRQILGQKVEFLVSFYNNEISEKSEIFDDQFSVERPDGSNFTLKIRSTKLEDSAMYFCASMDGEKLFFGSGTQLSVL.

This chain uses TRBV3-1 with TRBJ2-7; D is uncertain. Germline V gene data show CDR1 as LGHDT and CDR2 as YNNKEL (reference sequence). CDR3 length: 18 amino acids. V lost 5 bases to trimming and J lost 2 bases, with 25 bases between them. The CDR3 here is CASSSRSKTTTFPYEQYF. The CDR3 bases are TGTGCCAGCAGCAGTAGAAGTAAGACAACCACTTTTCCCTACGAGCAGTACTTC.

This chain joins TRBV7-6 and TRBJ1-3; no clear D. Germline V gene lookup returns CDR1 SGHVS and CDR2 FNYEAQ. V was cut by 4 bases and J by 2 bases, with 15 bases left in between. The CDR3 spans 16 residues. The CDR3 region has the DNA TGTGCCAGCAGCTCCCCCGATCAGGAACCTGGAAACACCATATATTTT. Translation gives CASSSPDQEPGNTIYF. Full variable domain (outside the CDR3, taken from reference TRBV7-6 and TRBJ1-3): GAGVSQSPRYKVTKRGQDVALRCDPISGHVSLYWYRQALGQGPEFLTYFNYEAQQDKSGLPNDRFSAERPEGSISTLTIQRTEQRDSAMYRCASSSPDQEPGNTIYFGEGSWLTVV.

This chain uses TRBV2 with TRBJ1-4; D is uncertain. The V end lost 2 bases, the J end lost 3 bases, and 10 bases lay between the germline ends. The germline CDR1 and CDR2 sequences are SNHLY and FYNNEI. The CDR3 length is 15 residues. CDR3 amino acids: CASSELVVSNEKLFF. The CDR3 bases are TGTGCCAGCAGTGAACTCGTAGTATCTAATGAAAAACTGTTTTTT.

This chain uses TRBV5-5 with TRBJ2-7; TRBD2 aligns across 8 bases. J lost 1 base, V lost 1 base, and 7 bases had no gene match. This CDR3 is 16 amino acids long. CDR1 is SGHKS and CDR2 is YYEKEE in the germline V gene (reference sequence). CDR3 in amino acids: CASSLFSGLASYEQYF. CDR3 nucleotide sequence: TGTGCCAGCAGCTTGTTTAGCGGACTAGCTTCCTACGAGCAGTACTTC.

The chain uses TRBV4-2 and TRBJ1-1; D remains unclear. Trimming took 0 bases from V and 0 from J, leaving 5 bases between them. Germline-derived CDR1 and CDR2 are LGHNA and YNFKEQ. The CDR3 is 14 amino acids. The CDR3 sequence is CASSQDNVNTEAFF. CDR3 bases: TGTGCCAGCAGCCAAGATAACGTGAACACTGAAGCTTTCTTT.

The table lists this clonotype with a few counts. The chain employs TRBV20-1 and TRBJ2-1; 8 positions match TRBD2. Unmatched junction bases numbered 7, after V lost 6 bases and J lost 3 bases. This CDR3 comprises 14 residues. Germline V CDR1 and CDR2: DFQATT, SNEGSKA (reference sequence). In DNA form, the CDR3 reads TGCAGTGCCTCTAGGGCGGGGGGCTACAATGAGCAGTTCTTC. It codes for CSASRAGGYNEQFF.

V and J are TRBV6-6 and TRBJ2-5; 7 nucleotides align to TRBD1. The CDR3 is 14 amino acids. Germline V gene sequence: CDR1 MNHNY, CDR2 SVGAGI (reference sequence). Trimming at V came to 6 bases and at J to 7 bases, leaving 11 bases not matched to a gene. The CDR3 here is CASRNLRQGWTQYF. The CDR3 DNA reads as TGTGCCAGCAGAAATCTAAGACAGGGCTGGACCCAGTACTTC.